These 17 T cell receptor beta chains share one sample of origin, sequenced in a study of T-cell memory formation after mild COVID-19. MiXCR was run by TCRdb on the 5' RACE reads, yielding one entry per CDR3 protein. In the table there are just over 300,000 distinct CDR3 sequences, 15% to 20% of which are singletons. Material: PBMCs or a T cell subset sorted from them (not recorded which). Receptors originate from a man younger than 35 who had mild COVID-19 (a few samples of this study predate the infection). Cell type and time point are not known.

V gene TRBV4-1 combines with J gene TRBJ2-6, with TRBD2 identical over 8 bases. After removal of 1 base from V and 0 bases from J, the junction contained 5 bases not matched to a gene. CDR1 MGHRA and CDR2 YSYEKL come from the germline V gene. The CDR3 totals 18 residues. CDR3 sequence reads: CASSQVPGGASGANVLTF. Written as DNA, the CDR3 is TGCGCCAGCAGCCAAGTGCCCGGGGGGGCCTCTGGGGCCAACGTCCTGACTTTC.

This clonotype has a count of ten or more. A read error may account for a junction end that differs from germline. This chain connects TRBV5-1 to TRBJ2-7; D is ambiguous. The CDR3 has 12 amino acids. Germline values: CDR1 SGHRS, CDR2 YFSETQ. CDR3 protein: CASSPGTYEQYF. CDR3 DNA: TGTGCCAGCAGTCCCGGTACCTACGAGCAGTACTTC.

V gene TRBV7-2 combines with J gene TRBJ2-5; no clear D. The V gene's germline CDR1 is SGHTA and CDR2 FQGNSA. CDR3 length equals 13 residues. Between the trimmed V and J ends, which lost 5 bases and 7 bases, there was a span of 14 bases. The CDR3 DNA follows: TGTGCCAGCAGCCCGGACCTGGTATCGACCCAGTACTTC. It yields the protein CASSPDLVSTQYF.

A note on this clonotype: The junction shows a germline mismatch at one end, possibly a read error. The CDR3 bases are TGCACCAGCAGCTTGGCTACAACTAGCACAGATACGCAGTATTTT. Translating gives CTSSLATTSTDTQYF. J is TRBJ2-3 and V is TRBV5-1, with D hard to call. The CDR3 has 15 amino acids. Germline CDR1 and CDR2: SGHRS and YFSETQ.

The genes are TRBV9 and TRBJ1-1, with 10 bases lining up with TRBD1. J lost 3 bases, V lost 4 bases, and 6 bases had no gene match. Germline V gene sequence: CDR1 SGDLS, CDR2 YYNGEE. The length of the CDR3 is 15 residues. As DNA, the CDR3 is TGTGCCAGCAGCCTGCTTGGACAGGGGGACACTGAAGCTTTCTTT. It specifies CASSLLGQGDTEAFF.

The CDR3 loop is CASSLVRGGSNTEAFF. In nucleotides, the CDR3 is TGCGCCAGCAGCTTGGTAAGGGGGGGGTCGAACACTGAAGCTTTCTTT. The J gene is TRBJ1-1, the V gene TRBV5-1; TRBD1 might be the D (6 bases). V was clipped by 0 bases and J by 1 base, with 13 bases between them. This CDR3 has 16 residues. CDR1 is SGHRS, CDR2 YFSETQ, per germline.

This clonotype was picked up a small number of times. V gene TRBV9 combines with J gene TRBJ2-5; D is unclear. CDR1 is SGDLS and CDR2 is YYNGEE in the germline V gene. The ends were cut back, 2 bases at V and 5 bases at J, with 13 bases in the middle. This CDR3 contains 14 residues. Here the CDR3 DNA reads TGTGCCAGCAGCGTCAGTGGGCGTTTGGAGACCCAGTACTTC. Its protein is CASSVSGRLETQYF.

This clonotype was seen a handful of times. The J gene is TRBJ1-2, the V gene TRBV6-6, with a tentative D call TRBD1 (6 bases). The CDR3 totals 13 residues. In germline, CDR1 is MNHNY, CDR2 SVGAGI (reference sequence). Deletions cut 9 bases from V and 2 bases from J, with 13 bases between. DNA of the CDR3: TGTGCCAGTGCCGATACAGGGAACTATGGCTACACCTTC. Its protein product is CASADTGNYGYTF.

The chain uses TRBV5-1 and TRBJ2-1; 8 nucleotides agree with TRBD1. The CDR3 covers 16 residues. V shed 3 bases, J shed 1 base, and the junction held 6 bases outside the gene matches. Germline V gene data show CDR1 as SGHRS and CDR2 as YFSETQ. The chain's CDR3 is CASSSGGTGSYNEQFF. Here the CDR3 DNA reads TGCGCCAGCAGCTCCGGCGGGACAGGTTCCTACAATGAGCAGTTCTTC.

A few counts support this clonotype. The V gene is TRBV5-1, the J gene TRBJ1-1; D unresolved. V lost 4 bases and J 2 bases, leaving 12 bases between the germline ends. Germline assignment: CDR1 SGHRS and CDR2 YFSETQ. The CDR3 totals 14 residues. In DNA form, the CDR3 reads TGCGCCAGCAGCGGAGTTGTGGGTAACACTGAAGCTTTCTTT. This encodes CASSGVVGNTEAFF.

The rearrangement links TRBV10-3 to TRBJ1-6, with D possibly matching TRBD1 (6 bases). V was shortened by 4 bases and J by 5 bases, with 18 bases between the two germline ends. The CDR3 has 17 amino acids. Germline loops: CDR1 ENHRY, CDR2 SYGVKD. The CDR3 coding sequence is TGTGCCATCAGTGCCTCCGGCAGGGGTAGAAATAATTCACCCCTCCACTTT. Protein: CAISASGRGRNNSPLHF.

This clonotype was counted a few times. The CDR3 here is CASSFLGPGNQPQHF. The CDR3 DNA reads TGTGCCAGCAGTTTTCTGGGGCCGGGCAATCAGCCCCAGCATTTT. V usage is TRBV12-3 or TRBV12-4 and J usage is TRBJ1-5, with TRBD1 as a possible D gene (5 bases). The CDR3 has 15 residues. Trimming pared 3 bases from V and 2 bases from J, leaving 11 bases between.

V and J are TRBV7-2 and TRBJ2-7; D might be TRBD2 (6 bases). Germline CDR1 reads SGHTA; CDR2 reads FQGNSA. This CDR3 comprises 14 residues. V gave up 0 bases and J gave up 2 bases, with 8 bases separating them. The CDR3 bases are TGTGCCAGCAGCTTAGCCGGGAGCGCCTACGAGCAGTACGTC. This gives the protein CASSLAGSAYEQYV.

The rearrangement uses TRBV20-1 and TRBJ2-4, with D perhaps assigned TRBD1 or TRBD2 (5 bases each). This CDR3 comprises 12 residues. In germline, CDR1 is DFQATT, CDR2 SNEGSKA (reference sequence). V was shortened by 5 bases and J by 7 bases, with 12 bases between the two germline ends. The CDR3 nucleotides are TGCAGTGCTCCAGACGGGACGAACATTCAGTACTTC. Its protein is CSAPDGTNIQYF.

This rearrangement joins TRBV24-1 to TRBJ2-1; TRBD2 matches at 11 bases. This CDR3 contains 14 residues. Germline CDR1 and CDR2: KGHDR and SFDVKD. V lost 6 bases to trimming and J lost 6 bases; unmatched junction nucleotides: 3. The CDR3 reads CATSIAGGLNEQFF. The CDR3 DNA sequence: TGTGCCACCAGTATAGCGGGGGGGCTCAATGAGCAGTTCTTC.

This clonotype occurred many times. This chain uses TRBV6-1 with TRBJ2-7, with TRBD1 matching 7 bases. Trimming at V came to 4 bases and at J to 2 bases, leaving 2 bases not matched to a gene. Germline V CDR1 and CDR2: MNHNS, SASEGT. The CDR3 sequence is 13 residues long. The CDR3, as DNA: TGTGCCAGCAGTGTTACAGGGGCCTACGAGCAGTACGTC. Its protein is CASSVTGAYEQYV.

This clonotype was detected only a few times. This chain connects TRBV7-2 to TRBJ2-5; either TRBD1 or TRBD2 may supply D (5 bases each). The CDR3 is 13 amino acids. Germline values: CDR1 SGHTA, CDR2 FQGNSA. V lost 4 bases and J 8 bases, leaving 14 bases between the germline ends. The CDR3 DNA is TGTGCCAGCAGCTCCAGGGCCGAGGGAACCCAGTACTTC. Its translation: CASSSRAEGTQYF.